This is a list of T cell receptor beta chains from one sample in a study of CD8+ T cells in alopecia areata. Profiling relied on immunoSEQ multiplex PCR, and the TCRdb table lists in-frame clones only, not all of them. The table has some 170,000 clones, about 61% seen once. This specimen was CD4+ T cells sorted from blood, taken around week 55, from a patient treated with tofacitinib. The source of these receptors is a human donor with alopecia areata. CDR3s include the opening cysteine and the closing phenylalanine or tryptophan. The D gene is left open where the match is weak. The listing skips clone size in some rows; elsewhere it reads once, few, many or a size class.

clone size	D gene	V gene	CDR3 length	J gene	CDR3 protein	CDR3 DNA
.	.	TRBV5-1	12	TRBJ2-2	CASSTITGELFF	TGCGCCAGCAGCACTATCACCGGGGAGCTGTTTTTT
.	.	TRBV2	13	TRBJ2-5	CASSDSLLGTQYF	TGTGCCAGCAGTGACAGCCTCTTGGGGACCCAGTACTTC
.	TRBD2	TRBV28	13	TRBJ2-3	CATISGGADTQYF	TGTGCCACCATAAGCGGGGGGGCAGATACGCAGTATTTT
.	TRBD1	TRBV13	13	TRBJ1-1	CASSRQGLTEAFF	TGTGCCAGCAGCCGACAGGGACTCACTGAAGCTTTCTTT
.	.	TRBV30	17	TRBJ2-1	CAWSAKRGRIRYNEQFF	TGTGCCTGGAGTGCCAAAAGGGGGAGGATCCGCTACAATGAGCAGTTCTTC
.	.	TRBV29-1	11	TRBJ1-2	CSVGVGRGYTF	TGCAGCGTGGGCGTGGGAAGGGGCTACACCTTC
.	.	TRBV11-2	16	TRBJ2-7	CASSLIPTVISYEQYF	TGTGCCAGCAGCTTAATCCCGACTGTTATCTCCTACGAGCAGTACTTC
.	.	TRBV30	13	TRBJ1-2	CAWSSWGMYGYTF	TGTGCCTGGAGTTCGTGGGGGATGTATGGCTACACCTTC
.	.	TRBV30	11	TRBJ2-2	CAWSLNGELFF	TGTGCCTGGAGTCTCAACGGGGAGCTGTTTTTT
.	.	TRBV27	14	TRBJ2-5	CASSLQWRQETQYF	TGTGCCAGCAGTTTACAGTGGAGACAAGAGACCCAGTACTTC
.	.	TRBV30	15	TRBJ1-1	CAWSTSGQSNTEAFF	TGTGCCTGGAGTACCTCCGGACAGTCGAACACTGAAGCTTTCTTT
.	.	TRBV30	14	TRBJ2-3	CAWSVRVRTDTQYF	TGTGCCTGGAGTGTACGCGTCAGGACAGATACGCAGTATTTT
.	.	TRBV29-1	13	TRBJ2-5	CSVVRRGRETQYF	TGCAGCGTTGTGCGGCGAGGACGTGAGACCCAGTACTTC
.	.	TRBV28	11	TRBJ2-5	CASCELETQYF	TGTGCCAGCTGTGAGCTGGAGACCCAGTACTTC
.	TRBD1	TRBV5-1	13	TRBJ1-1	CASSLDRAAEAFF	TGCGCCAGCAGCTTAGACAGGGCGGCTGAAGCTTTCTTT
few	.	TRBV27	12	TRBJ2-3	CASSSPPDTQYF	TGTGCCAGCAGTTCCCCGCCAGATACGCAGTATTTT
few	.	TRBV6-6	14	TRBJ2-3	CASRPGGRADTQYF	TGTGCCAGCCGACCTGGGGGGCGGGCAGATACGCAGTATTTT
.	TRBD2	TRBV14	15	TRBJ2-5	CASSQLAGVQETQYF	TGTGCCAGCAGCCAACTAGCGGGGGTCCAAGAGACCCAGTACTTC
.	.	TRBV20-1	11	TRBJ1-1	CSASPTLEAFF	TGCAGTGCTAGCCCGACGCTTGAAGCTTTCTTT
.	TRBD1	TRBV30	14	TRBJ1-5	CAWGQGGADQPQHF	TGTGCCTGGGGACAGGGCGGCGCAGATCAGCCCCAGCATTTT
.	TRBD2	TRBV5-6	15	TRBJ2-1	CASSLRALAGVEQFF	TGTGCCAGCAGCTTGAGGGCCCTAGCGGGGGTTGAGCAGTTCTTC
.	.	TRBV30	13	TRBJ2-7	CAWKEKNSYEQYF	TGTGCCTGGAAGGAAAAAAACTCCTACGAGCAGTACTTC
.	TRBD1	TRBV5-1	13	TRBJ1-2	CASSMGQGQTYTF	TGCGCCAGCAGCATGGGACAGGGGCAGACCTACACCTTC
.	.	TRBV29-1	16	TRBJ2-3	CSVEATPTVRTDTQYF	TGCAGCGTTGAAGCCACCCCGACAGTTCGCACAGATACGCAGTATTTT
.	.	TRBV7-2	14	TRBJ2-5	CASSLMAQAETQYF	TGTGCCAGCAGCTTAATGGCCCAGGCAGAGACCCAGTACTTC
.	.	TRBV11-2	16	TRBJ1-2	CASSKETARGGDGYTF	TGTGCCAGCAGCAAGGAGACCGCCCGGGGGGGAGATGGCTACACCTTC
.	.	TRBV4-3	18	TRBJ1-4	CASSPDGSGVATNEKLFF	TGCGCCAGCAGCCCCGATGGCAGCGGAGTTGCAACTAATGAAAAACTGTTTTTT
.	TRBD1	TRBV18	15	TRBJ1-1	CASSPVEGAHTEAFF	TGTGCCAGCTCACCAGTGGAGGGGGCGCACACTGAAGCTTTCTTT
.	.	TRBV9	14	TRBJ2-1	CASSVVGVSGEQFF	TGTGCCAGCAGCGTAGTAGGAGTTTCCGGTGAGCAGTTCTTC
.	.	TRBV2	15	TRBJ2-3	CATTFPRPQADTQYF	TGTGCCACCACTTTCCCCAGGCCGCAAGCAGATACGCAGTATTTT
once	TRBD1	TRBV30	16	TRBJ2-6	CALPGQGAPGANVLTF	TGTGCCTTGCCGGGACAGGGGGCCCCTGGGGCCAACGTCCTGACTTTC
.	.	TRBV7-8	16	TRBJ2-7	CASSPSGGRFSYEQYF	TGTGCCAGCAGCCCATCCGGGGGGCGCTTTTCTTACGAGCAGTACTTC
few	.	TRBV4-2	18	TRBJ2-5	CASSQDLSGGPVIEAQYF	TGTGCCAGCAGCCAAGATTTGTCCGGGGGGCCTGTGATTGAGGCCCAGTACTTC
.	.	TRBV29-1	13	TRBJ1-6	CSVASGLGAPLHF	TGCAGCGTTGCATCGGGACTTGGCGCACCCCTCCACTTT
.	.	TRBV7-2	15	TRBJ1-4	CASSSRGGRNEKLFF	TGTGCCAGCAGCTCGAGAGGGGGGCGTAATGAAAAACTGTTTTTT
once	TRBD1	TRBV7-6	17	TRBJ2-3	CASSFLPVGQGTDTQYF	TGTGCCAGCAGCTTCTTACCCGTGGGACAGGGCACAGATACGCAGTATTTT
.	TRBD1	TRBV25-1	16	TRBJ2-5	CASSESGTGGMETQYF	TGTGCCAGCAGTGAATCCGGTACAGGGGGCATGGAGACCCAGTACTTC
few	.	TRBV29-1	16	TRBJ2-6	CSVIKDTLYGANVLTF	TGCAGCGTAATAAAGGACACACTTTATGGGGCCAACGTCCTGACTTTC
once	.	TRBV10-3	16	TRBJ1-6	CAISPSDLRYNSPLHF	TGTGCCATCAGCCCTTCCGACCTGAGATATAATTCACCCCTCCACTTT
few	.	TRBV5-6	13	TRBJ2-1	CASSLAVVNEQFF	TGTGCCAGCAGCTTGGCCGTAGTTAATGAGCAGTTCTTC
.	TRBD1	TRBV25-1	13	TRBJ1-1	CASSNMDREWAFF	TGTGCCAGCAGTAATATGGACAGGGAGTGGGCTTTCTTT
.	.	TRBV19	11	TRBJ1-2	CASQENYGYTF	TGTGCCAGTCAGGAAAACTATGGCTACACCTTC
.	.	TRBV7-8	11	TRBJ1-1	CASSSDFEAFF	TGTGCCAGCAGCTCAGACTTCGAAGCTTTCTTT
.	TRBD2	TRBV25-1	16	TRBJ2-2	CASSDPPGGWTGELFF	TGTGCCAGCAGTGACCCCCCCGGGGGGTGGACCGGGGAGCTGTTTTTT
once	TRBD1	TRBV29-1	16	TRBJ1-4	CSVDSGQGATNEKLFF	TGCAGCGTTGATTCCGGACAGGGTGCAACTAATGAAAAACTGTTTTTT